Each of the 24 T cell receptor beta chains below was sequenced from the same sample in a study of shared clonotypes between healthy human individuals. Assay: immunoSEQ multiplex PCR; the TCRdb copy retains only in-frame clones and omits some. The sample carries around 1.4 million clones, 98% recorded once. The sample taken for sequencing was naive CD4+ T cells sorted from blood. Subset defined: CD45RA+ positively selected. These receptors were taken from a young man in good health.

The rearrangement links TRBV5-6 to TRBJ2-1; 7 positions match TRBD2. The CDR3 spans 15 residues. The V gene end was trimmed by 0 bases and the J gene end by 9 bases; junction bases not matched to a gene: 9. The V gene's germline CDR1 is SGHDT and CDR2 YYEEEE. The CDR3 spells CASSLVMAGEGEQFF. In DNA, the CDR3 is TGTGCCAGCAGCTTGGTTATGGCGGGAGAAGGTGAGCAGTTCTTC.

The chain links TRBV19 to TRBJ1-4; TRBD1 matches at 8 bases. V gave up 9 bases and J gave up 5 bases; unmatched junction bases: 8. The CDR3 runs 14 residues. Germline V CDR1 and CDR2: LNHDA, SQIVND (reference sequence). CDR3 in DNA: TGTGCCAGCACCGACAGGGGCGGAAATGAAAAACTGTTTTTT. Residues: CASTDRGGNEKLFF.

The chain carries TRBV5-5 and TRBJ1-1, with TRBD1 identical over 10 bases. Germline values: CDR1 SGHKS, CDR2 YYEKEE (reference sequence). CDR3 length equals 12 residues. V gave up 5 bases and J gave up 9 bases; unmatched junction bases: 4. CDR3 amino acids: CASSRDRGQAFF. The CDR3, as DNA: TGTGCCAGCAGTCGAGACAGGGGGCAAGCTTTCTTT.

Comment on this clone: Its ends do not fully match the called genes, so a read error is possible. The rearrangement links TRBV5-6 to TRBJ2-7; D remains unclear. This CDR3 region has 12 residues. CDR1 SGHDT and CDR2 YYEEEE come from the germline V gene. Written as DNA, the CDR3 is TGTGCCAGCACCTTGGGCGCCTACGAGCAGTACTTC. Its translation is CASTLGAYEQYF.

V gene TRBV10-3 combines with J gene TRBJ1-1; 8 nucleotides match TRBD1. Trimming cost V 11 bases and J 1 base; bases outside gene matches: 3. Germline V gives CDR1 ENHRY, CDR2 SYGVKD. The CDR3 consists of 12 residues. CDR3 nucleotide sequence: TGTGCCTCAGGACAGGGGAACACTGAAGCTTTCTTT. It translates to CASGQGNTEAFF.

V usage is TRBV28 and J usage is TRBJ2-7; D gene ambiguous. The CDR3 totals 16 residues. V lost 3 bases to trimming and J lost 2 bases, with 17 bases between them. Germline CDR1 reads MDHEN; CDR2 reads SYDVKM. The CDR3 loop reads CASSFLYGIKTYEQYF. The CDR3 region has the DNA TGTGCCAGCAGTTTTTTGTATGGAATAAAAACCTACGAGCAGTACTTC.

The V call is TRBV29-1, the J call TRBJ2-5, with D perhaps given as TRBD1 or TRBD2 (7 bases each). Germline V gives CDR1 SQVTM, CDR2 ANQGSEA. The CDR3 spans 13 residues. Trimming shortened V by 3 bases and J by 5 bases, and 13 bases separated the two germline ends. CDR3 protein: CSVDPRGGETQYF. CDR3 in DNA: TGCAGCGTTGATCCCAGGGGGGGGGAGACCCAGTACTTC.

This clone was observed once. The CDR3 protein is CASSSGQMSHEQYF. CDR3 bases: TGTGCCAGCAGCAGCGGACAGATGTCCCACGAGCAGTACTTC. The chain uses TRBV7-9 and TRBJ2-7; a weak D match, TRBD1 (6 bases). The germline CDR1 and CDR2 sequences are SEHNR and FQNEAQ (reference sequence). Trimming removed 5 bases at V and 5 bases at J, with 16 bases between. The CDR3 totals 14 residues.

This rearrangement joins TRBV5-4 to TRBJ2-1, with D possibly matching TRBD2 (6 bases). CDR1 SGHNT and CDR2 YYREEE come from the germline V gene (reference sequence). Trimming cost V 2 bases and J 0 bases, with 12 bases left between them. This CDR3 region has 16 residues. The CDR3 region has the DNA TGTGCCAGCAGCTTTGGGGGAGGTAGCTCCTACAATGAGCAGTTCTTC. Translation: CASSFGGGSSYNEQFF.

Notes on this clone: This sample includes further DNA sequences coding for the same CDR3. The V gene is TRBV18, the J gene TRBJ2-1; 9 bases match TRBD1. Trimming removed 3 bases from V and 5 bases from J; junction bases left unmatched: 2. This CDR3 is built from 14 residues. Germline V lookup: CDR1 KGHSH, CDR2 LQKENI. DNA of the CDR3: TGTGCCAGCTCACCTCGGACAGGGGACAATGAGCAGTTCTTC. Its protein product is CASSPRTGDNEQFF.

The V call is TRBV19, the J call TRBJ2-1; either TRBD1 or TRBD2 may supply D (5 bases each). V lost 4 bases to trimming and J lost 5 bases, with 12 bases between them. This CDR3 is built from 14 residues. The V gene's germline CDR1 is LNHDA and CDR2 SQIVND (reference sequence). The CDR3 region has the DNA TGTGCCAGTAGTAAATACCGGGGACACAATGAGCAGTTCTTC. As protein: CASSKYRGHNEQFF.

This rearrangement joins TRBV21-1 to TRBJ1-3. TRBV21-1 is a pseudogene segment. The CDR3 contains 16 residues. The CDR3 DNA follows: TGTGCCAGCAGCAAAGGTGTGGGGGACTGTGGAAACACCATATATTTT. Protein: CASSKGVGDCGNTIYF.

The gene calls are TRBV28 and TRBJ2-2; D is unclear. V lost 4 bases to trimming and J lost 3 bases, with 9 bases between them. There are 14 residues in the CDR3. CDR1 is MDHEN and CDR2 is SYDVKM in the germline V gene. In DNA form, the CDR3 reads TGTGCCAGCAGTTGGGTCAGTTACACCGGGGAGCTGTTTTTT. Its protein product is CASSWVSYTGELFF.

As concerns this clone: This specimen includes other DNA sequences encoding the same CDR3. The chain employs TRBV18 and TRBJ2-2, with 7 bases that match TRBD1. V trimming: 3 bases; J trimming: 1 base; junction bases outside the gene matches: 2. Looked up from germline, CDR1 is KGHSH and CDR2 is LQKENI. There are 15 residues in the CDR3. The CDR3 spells CASSPRTGNTGELFF. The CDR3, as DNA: TGTGCCAGCTCACCTCGGACAGGGAACACCGGGGAGCTGTTTTTT.

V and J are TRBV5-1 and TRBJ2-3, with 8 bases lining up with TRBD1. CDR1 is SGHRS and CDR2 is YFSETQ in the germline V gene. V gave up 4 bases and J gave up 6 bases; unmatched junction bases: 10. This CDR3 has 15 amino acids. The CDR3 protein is CASSPPDRVVDTQYF. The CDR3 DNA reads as TGCGCCAGCAGCCCCCCGGACAGGGTAGTGGATACGCAGTATTTT. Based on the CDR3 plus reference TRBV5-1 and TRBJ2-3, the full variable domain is KAGVTQTPRYLIKTRGQQVTLSCSPISGHRSVSWYQQTPGQGLQFLFEYFSETQRNKGNFPGRFSGRQFSNSRSEMNVSTLELGDSALYLCASSPPDRVVDTQYFGPGTRLTVL.

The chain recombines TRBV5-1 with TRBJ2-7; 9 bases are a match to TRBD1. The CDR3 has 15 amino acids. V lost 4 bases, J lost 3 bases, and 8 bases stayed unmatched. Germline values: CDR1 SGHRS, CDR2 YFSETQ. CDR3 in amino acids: CASSPGTGRLYEQYF. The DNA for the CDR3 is TGCGCCAGCAGCCCCGGGACAGGGCGACTCTACGAGCAGTACTTC.

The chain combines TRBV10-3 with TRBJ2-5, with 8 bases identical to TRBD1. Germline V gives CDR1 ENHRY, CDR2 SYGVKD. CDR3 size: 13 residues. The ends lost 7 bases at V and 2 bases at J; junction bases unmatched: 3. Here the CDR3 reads CAINTGGQETQYF. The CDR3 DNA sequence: TGTGCCATCAACACAGGGGGACAAGAGACCCAGTACTTC.

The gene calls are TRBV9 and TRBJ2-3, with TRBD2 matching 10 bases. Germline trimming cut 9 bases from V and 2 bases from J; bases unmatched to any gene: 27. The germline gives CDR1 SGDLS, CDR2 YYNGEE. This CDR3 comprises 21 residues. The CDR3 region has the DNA TGTGCCACCACGGGCCATTATTCCGGGACTAGCGCATCCAGATTCACAGATACGCAGTATTTT. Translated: CATTGHYSGTSASRFTDTQYF.

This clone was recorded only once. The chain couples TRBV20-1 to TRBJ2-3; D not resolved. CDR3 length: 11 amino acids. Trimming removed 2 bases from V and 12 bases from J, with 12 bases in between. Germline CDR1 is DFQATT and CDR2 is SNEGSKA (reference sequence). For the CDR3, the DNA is TGCAGTGCTAGACCCACAGATCGTCAGTATTTT. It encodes CSARPTDRQYF.

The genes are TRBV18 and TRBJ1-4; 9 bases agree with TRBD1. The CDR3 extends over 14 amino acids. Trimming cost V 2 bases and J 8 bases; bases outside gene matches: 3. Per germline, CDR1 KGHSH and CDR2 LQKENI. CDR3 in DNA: TGTGCCAGCTCACCAAGAGGGACAGGGGAAAAACTGTTTTTT. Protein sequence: CASSPRGTGEKLFF.

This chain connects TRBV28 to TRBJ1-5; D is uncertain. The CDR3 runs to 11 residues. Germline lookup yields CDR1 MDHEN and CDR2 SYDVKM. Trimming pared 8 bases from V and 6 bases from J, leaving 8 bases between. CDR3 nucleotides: TGTGCCAGCGGTGTGGTTCAGCCCCAGCATTTT. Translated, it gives CASGVVQPQHF.

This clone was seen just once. The CDR3 is CASSPLEMGIPGTGELFF. Here the CDR3 DNA reads TGTGCCAGCTCACCCTTGGAAATGGGGATTCCGGGCACCGGGGAGCTGTTTTTT. This chain connects TRBV18 to TRBJ2-2; D remains ambiguous. The CDR3 is 18 residues long. Germline-derived CDR1 and CDR2 are KGHSH and LQKENI. Trimming shortened V by 3 bases and J by 4 bases, and 21 bases separated the two germline ends.

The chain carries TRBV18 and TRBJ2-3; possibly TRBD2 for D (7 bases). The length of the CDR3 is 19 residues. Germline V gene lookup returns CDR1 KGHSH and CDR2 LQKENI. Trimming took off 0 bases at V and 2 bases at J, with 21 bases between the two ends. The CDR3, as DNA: TGTGCCAGCTCACCACCTGCGGGGGCCGCTTTCTTCCCCACAGATACGCAGTATTTT. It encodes CASSPPAGAAFFPTDTQYF.

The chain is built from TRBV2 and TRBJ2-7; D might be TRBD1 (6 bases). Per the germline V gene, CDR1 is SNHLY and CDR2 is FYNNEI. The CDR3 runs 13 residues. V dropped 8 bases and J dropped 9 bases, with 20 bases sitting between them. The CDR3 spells CASSLVGAGWQYF. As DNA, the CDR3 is TGTGCCAGCTCTCTAGTGGGGGCCGGGTGGCAGTACTTC.